This TCR beta chain was sequenced in a study of CD8+CD57+ T cells in acquired aplastic anemia. At the level of the study: Mean yield of DNA from sorted CD4+ and CD8+ cells was approximately 3 ug. CD4+ cell libraries from healthy donors averaged about 10 million reads.

The CDR3 is 16 residues long. V was clipped by 2 bases and J by 2 bases, with 12 bases between them. CDR1 is SEHNR, CDR2 FQNEAQ, per germline (reference sequence). There are many counts of this clonotype. What it recognizes is unknown. Genomic DNA, the template, was used for profiling of the TCR beta VDJ and CDR3. TCRdb re-called the reads with MiXCR, one entry per CDR3 protein. The sample holds about 160,000 distinct CDR3 sequences; approximately 43% are singletons and the top ten take 1.1%. Study findings and constraints: Overlapping CD8+ CDR3 repertoires of patients and controls contained roughly 27 shared sequences. Patients were compared with controls for CD8+ Simpson's diversity, and no significant difference emerged.

The sample comprised sorted CD4+, CD8+, or CD8+CD57+ T cells (not recorded which) from PBMCs. The TCR comes from a human donor in good health. This chain joins TRBV7-9 and TRBJ2-2; D may be TRBD1 or TRBD2 (5 bases each). CDR3 residues: CASSLLGVLNTGELFF. DNA for the CDR3: TGTGCCAGCAGCTTATTGGGGGTACTAAACACCGGGGAGCTGTTTTTT.